The 26 T cell receptor beta chains below were found in one sample sequenced in a study of cytomegalovirus exposure and HLA in healthy donors. Produced via immunoSEQ multiplex PCR; TCRdb's table is partial and in-frame only. The sample lists some 250,000 clones; 75% to 90% were seen once. Sequenced: PBMCs. These receptors were collected from a young woman in good health and CMV-seropositive.

This clone was seen a single time. V gene TRBV13 combines with J gene TRBJ2-1; 9 bases fit TRBD2. The CDR3 has 16 amino acids. The germline gives CDR1 PRHDT, CDR2 FYEKMQ (reference sequence). Trimming cost V 8 bases and J 3 bases; bases outside gene matches: 11. CDR3 in amino acids: CASDRLAGLIYNEQFF. In DNA form, the CDR3 reads TGTGCCAGCGACCGTCTAGCGGGGCTGATCTACAATGAGCAGTTCTTC.

V gene TRBV5-4 combines with J gene TRBJ1-1; maybe TRBD1 (5 bases). The CDR3 consists of 13 residues. CDR1 and CDR2 (germline): SGHNT, YYREEE (reference sequence). Trimming stripped 1 base from V and 7 bases from J, with 11 bases between. Written as DNA, the CDR3 is TGTGCCAGCAGCTTGAAGGGGATGGGTGAAGCTTTCTTT. This encodes CASSLKGMGEAFF.

The chain joins TRBV21-1 to TRBJ2-7; the D call in the table, TRBD2, was not verified against the DNA. TRBV21-1 corresponds to a pseudogene. The CDR3 is 15 amino acids. The CDR3 DNA is TGTGCCAGCAAGGCCTCCCTAGCGGGAGACTACGAGCAGTACTTC. Its protein product is CASKASLAGDYEQYF.

The table lists this clone with a few counts. J is TRBJ1-2 and V is TRBV2, with D possibly TRBD1 on 6 matching bases. CDR3 size: 13 residues. V was clipped by 5 bases and J by 5 bases, with 12 bases between them. The germline gives CDR1 SNHLY, CDR2 FYNNEI. In DNA form, the CDR3 reads TGTGCCAGCAGTCGGCGACAGGAGTATGGCTACACCTTC. Translating gives CASSRRQEYGYTF.

The chain is built from TRBV7-3 and TRBJ2-7; the match to TRBD2 covers 10 bases. The CDR3 runs 15 residues. V was pared by 1 base and J by 4 bases, with 4 bases of the junction left unmatched. Looked up from germline, CDR1 is SGHTA and CDR2 is FQGTGA. CDR3 amino acids: CASSLKASGGYEQYF. For the CDR3, the DNA is TGTGCCAGCAGCTTAAAGGCTAGCGGGGGTTACGAGCAGTACTTC. The entire variable domain, with the rest obtained from reference TRBV7-3 and TRBJ2-7, is as follows: GAGVSQTPSNKVTEKGKYVELRCDPISGHTALYWYRQSLGQGPEFLIYFQGTGAADDSGLPNDRFFAVRPEGSVSTLKIQRTERGDSAVYLCASSLKASGGYEQYFGPGTRLTVT.

The chain links TRBV19 to TRBJ2-3; tentatively, D is TRBD2 (5 bases). The ends were cut back, 6 bases at V and 1 base at J, with 14 bases in the middle. The CDR3 spans 15 residues. Germline V lookup: CDR1 LNHDA, CDR2 SQIVND (reference sequence). In DNA form, the CDR3 reads TGTGCCAGTAGCCCTCCGGGGATCCGCACAGATACGCAGTATTTT. This translates into CASSPPGIRTDTQYF.

This chain uses TRBV19 with TRBJ1-5; 11 bases match TRBD1. After removal of 3 bases from V and 4 bases from J, the junction contained 2 bases not matched to a gene. The germline V gene has CDR1 LNHDA and CDR2 SQIVND (reference sequence). There are 15 residues in the CDR3. The CDR3 spells CASSIGQGANQPQHF. The CDR3, as DNA: TGTGCCAGTAGTATCGGACAGGGGGCAAATCAGCCCCAGCATTTT. Full variable domain (rest looked up from reference TRBV19 and TRBJ1-5): DGGITQSPKYLFRKEGQNVTLSCEQNLNHDAMYWYRQDPGQGLRLIYYSQIVNDFQKGDIAEGYSVSREKKESFPLTVTSAQKNPTAFYLCASSIGQGANQPQHFGDGTRLSIL.

The chain is built from TRBV29-1 and TRBJ2-4, with TRBD2 as a possible D gene (6 bases). Germline V CDR1 and CDR2: SQVTM, ANQGSEA. V was trimmed by 1 base and J by 6 bases, leaving 13 bases between them. There are 14 residues in the CDR3. This CDR3 reads CSVEGGDSRNIQYF. The CDR3 bases are TGCAGCGTTGAAGGTGGGGACTCCCGAAACATTCAGTACTTC.

The rearrangement joins TRBV6-6 to TRBJ1-4, with 7 bases lining up with TRBD1. The trim removed 5 bases at V and 9 bases at J, leaving 9 bases unmatched. The CDR3 is 14 amino acids. Germline V lookup: CDR1 MNHNY, CDR2 SVGAGI (reference sequence). The DNA of the CDR3 is TGTGCCAGCAGTAACCTACAGGGGCCGCAAAAACTGTTTTTT. It specifies CASSNLQGPQKLFF.

This clone was seen only once. This rearrangement joins TRBV21-1 to TRBJ1-2. TRBV21-1 is an annotated pseudogene. The CDR3 extends over 13 amino acids. The CDR3 nucleotides are TGTGCCAGCAGAGCCTCGCGGGGGGGCGGCTACACCTTC. Protein product: CASRASRGGGYTF.

The V call is TRBV5-1, the J call TRBJ2-1, with D possibly matching TRBD1 (6 bases). V was cut by 3 bases and J by 5 bases, with 15 bases left in between. The CDR3 is 15 residues long. From germline, CDR1 is SGHRS and CDR2 YFSETQ. CDR3 region: CASSSTGSYDNEQFF. CDR3 DNA sequence: TGCGCCAGCAGCTCCACAGGGAGTTATGACAATGAGCAGTTCTTC. Supplemented by reference TRBV5-1 and TRBJ2-1, the full variable domain reads KAGVTQTPRYLIKTRGQQVTLSCSPISGHRSVSWYQQTPGQGLQFLFEYFSETQRNKGNFPGRFSGRQFSNSRSEMNVSTLELGDSALYLCASSSTGSYDNEQFFGPGTRLTVL.

This clone was seen just once. DNA for the CDR3: TGTGCCAGCAGCGGCCCTCCCCTCTACAATGAGCAGTTCTTC. Translation gives CASSGPPLYNEQFF. The chain joins TRBV11-2 to TRBJ2-1; no clear D. The CDR3 runs 14 residues. Germline V lookup: CDR1 SGHAT, CDR2 FQNNGV. V lost 5 bases to trimming and J lost 3 bases, with 11 bases between them. The complete variable domain, with remaining parts taken from reference TRBV11-2 and TRBJ2-1, reads EAGVAQSPRYKIIEKRQSVAFWCNPISGHATLYWYQQILGQGPKLLIQFQNNGVVDDSQLPKDRFSAERLKGVDSTLKIQPAKLEDSAVYLCASSGPPLYNEQFFGPGTRLTVL.

This chain connects TRBV6-5 to TRBJ2-7, with 9 bases identical to TRBD2. This CDR3 comprises 15 residues. Trimming cost V 5 bases and J 4 bases; bases outside gene matches: 9. Germline CDR1 reads MNHEY; CDR2 reads SVGAGI. CDR3 DNA sequence: TGTGCCAGCAGTCGCGGAAGGACTAGCGTTTACGAGCAGTACTTC. This codes for CASSRGRTSVYEQYF.

CDR3 in DNA: TGCGCCAGCAGCTTGGATCCGGGACAGGGAAAACATTTT. Residues: CASSLDPGQGKHF. V usage is TRBV5-1 and J usage is TRBJ1-5, with 9 bases identical to TRBD1. Germline V gene sequence: CDR1 SGHRS, CDR2 YFSETQ. V trimming: 0 bases; J trimming: 16 bases; junction bases outside the gene matches: 8. The CDR3 consists of 13 residues.

V usage is TRBV27 and J usage is TRBJ2-4, with D perhaps matching TRBD2 (6 bases). This CDR3 is built from 15 residues. The germline V gene encodes CDR1 MNHEY and CDR2 SMNVEV (reference sequence). With 2 bases removed from V and 2 bases from J, the gap between germline ends came to 10 bases. In DNA, the CDR3 is TGTGCCAGCAGTTTAGCAGGGACTTCCAAAAACATTCAGTACTTC. It specifies CASSLAGTSKNIQYF.

The chain links TRBV4-2 to TRBJ2-2, with D possibly TRBD1 on 5 matching bases. V shed 1 base and J shed 1 base, with 7 bases lying between them. This CDR3 comprises 15 residues. Germline CDR1 LGHNA, CDR2 YNFKEQ. In nucleotides, the CDR3 is TGTGCCAGCAGCCAAGTCACAGGGAACACCGGGGAGCTGTTTTTT. This translates into CASSQVTGNTGELFF.

This clone was observed a few times. The chain employs TRBV5-1 and TRBJ2-1, with TRBD2 identical over 13 bases. This CDR3 region has 15 residues. Germline loops: CDR1 SGHRS, CDR2 YFSETQ. The V gene end was trimmed by 4 bases and the J gene end by 9 bases; junction bases not matched to a gene: 7. CDR3 DNA sequence: TGCGCCAGCAGCCCCGGACTAGCGGGAGAAGGTGAGCAGTTCTTC. Translation gives CASSPGLAGEGEQFF.

V and J are TRBV27 and TRBJ2-7; 11 nucleotides align to TRBD2. The CDR3 loop spans 15 amino acids. J was trimmed by 2 bases and V by 3 bases; bases with no gene match: 3. Germline CDR1 MNHEY, CDR2 SMNVEV (reference sequence). The CDR3 protein is CASSLTSGTPYEQYF. In DNA, the CDR3 is TGTGCCAGCAGTTTGACTAGCGGGACCCCCTACGAGCAGTACTTC.

The V and J genes are TRBV5-5 and TRBJ2-5, with 7 bases lining up with TRBD1. The germline CDR1 and CDR2 sequences are SGHKS and YYEKEE (reference sequence). There are 14 residues in the CDR3. Trimming removed 5 bases from V and 1 base from J; junction bases left unmatched: 5. The DNA of the CDR3 is TGTGCCAGCAGGACGCAGGGGGTCCAAGAGACCCAGTACTTC. This translates into CASRTQGVQETQYF. Drawing the rest from reference TRBV5-5 and TRBJ2-5, the complete variable domain is DAGVTQSPTHLIKTRGQQVTLRCSPISGHKSVSWYQQVLGQGPQFIFQYYEKEERGRGNFPDRFSARQFPNYSSELNVNALLLGDSALYLCASRTQGVQETQYFGPGTRLLVL.

J is TRBJ2-2 and V is TRBV11-2; perhaps TRBD1 as D (6 bases). The CDR3 runs to 16 residues. The V end lost 5 bases, the J end lost 6 bases, and 19 bases lay between the germline ends. CDR1 SGHAT and CDR2 FQNNGV come from the germline V gene. CDR3 in amino acids: CASSPLGGKGAGELFF. The CDR3 nucleotides read TGTGCCAGCAGCCCCTTAGGGGGAAAAGGGGCCGGGGAGCTGTTTTTT.

The CDR3 region has the DNA TGTGCCACCAGCAGTTCAACAGGGGACGCGAACACCGGGGAGCTGTTTTTT. Translation gives CATSSSTGDANTGELFF. The genes are TRBV15 and TRBJ2-2; 7 bases line up with TRBD1. J was trimmed by 0 bases and V by 3 bases; bases with no gene match: 7. The CDR3 length is 17 residues. CDR1 is LNHNV, CDR2 YYDKDF, per germline (reference sequence).

This clone was counted a few times. The V call is TRBV27, the J call TRBJ1-2, with D maybe TRBD1 (5 bases). Germline assignment: CDR1 MNHEY and CDR2 SMNVEV (reference sequence). The CDR3 is 15 residues long. V gave up 3 bases and J gave up 6 bases, with 17 bases separating them. The CDR3 spells CASSFIMAGSNGYTF. Written as DNA, the CDR3 is TGTGCCAGCAGTTTCATAATGGCAGGGTCCAATGGCTACACCTTC.

This rearrangement joins TRBV11-2 to TRBJ2-3; D is perhaps TRBD2 (7 bases). In germline, CDR1 is SGHAT, CDR2 FQNNGV. The V end was cut by 6 bases, the J end by 5 bases, with 18 bases between. The CDR3 spans 15 residues. CDR3 sequence reads: CASRPRGGLGDTQYF. As DNA, the CDR3 is TGTGCCAGCAGGCCCAGGGGAGGGTTGGGAGATACGCAGTATTTT.

This chain joins TRBV14 and TRBJ2-3; TRBD2 might be the D (5 bases). Trimming shortened V by 4 bases and J by 0 bases, and 11 bases separated the two germline ends. The V gene's germline CDR1 is SGHDN and CDR2 FVKESK. The CDR3 totals 15 residues. The CDR3 DNA follows: TGTGCCAGCAGCCTAGCGATTGGGAGCACAGATACGCAGTATTTT. Residues: CASSLAIGSTDTQYF.

This clone was detected once. This rearrangement joins TRBV9 to TRBJ1-2, with D uncertain. This CDR3 is built from 14 residues. Germline V lookup: CDR1 SGDLS, CDR2 YYNGEE. V gave up 4 bases and J gave up 5 bases, with 15 bases separating them. The CDR3 nucleotides are TGTGCCAGCAGCCCGAGAGGGCAGATTTATGGCTACACCTTC. Encoded protein: CASSPRGQIYGYTF.

This chain uses TRBV27 with TRBJ2-2, with 9 bases lining up with TRBD2. V trimming: 5 bases; J trimming: 6 bases; junction bases outside the gene matches: 10. Germline V gives CDR1 MNHEY, CDR2 SMNVEV (reference sequence). The CDR3 runs to 16 residues. Here the CDR3 DNA reads TGTGCCAGCAGTCATGAGCGGGAGGCCGTCCCCGGGGAGCTGTTTTTT. Amino acid sequence: CASSHEREAVPGELFF.